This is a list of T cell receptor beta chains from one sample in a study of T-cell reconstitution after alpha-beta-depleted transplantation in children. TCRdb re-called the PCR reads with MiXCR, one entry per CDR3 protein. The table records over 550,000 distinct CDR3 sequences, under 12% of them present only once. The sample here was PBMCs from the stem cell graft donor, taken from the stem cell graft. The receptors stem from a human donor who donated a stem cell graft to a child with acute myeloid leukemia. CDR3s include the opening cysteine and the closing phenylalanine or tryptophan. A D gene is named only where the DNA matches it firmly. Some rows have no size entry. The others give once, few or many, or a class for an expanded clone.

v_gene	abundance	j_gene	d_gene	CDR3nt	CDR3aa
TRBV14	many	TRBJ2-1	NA	TGTGCCAGCAGCCAAAAGAACGACAATGAGCAGTTCTTC	CASSQKNDNEQFF
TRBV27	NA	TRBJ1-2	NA	TGTGCCAGCAGTACCCGCCGGGGTGGCTACACCTTC	CASSTRRGGYTF
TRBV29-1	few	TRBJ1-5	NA	TGCAGCGTTGTAATAGGAGGACAGCTCAATCAGCCCCAGCATTTT	CSVVIGGQLNQPQHF
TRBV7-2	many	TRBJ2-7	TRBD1	TGTGCCAGCAGCTCGGACAGGGGGCGTTACGAGCAGTACTTC	CASSSDRGRYEQYF
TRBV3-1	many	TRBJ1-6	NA	TGTGCCAGCAGCCCCGGGGGATTGGTCCGGACCCTCCACTTT	CASSPGGLVRTLHF
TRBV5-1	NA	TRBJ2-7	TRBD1	TGCGCCAGCAGCGGAAGCCCGGGACAGGGGAACGAGCAGTACTTC	CASSGSPGQGNEQYF
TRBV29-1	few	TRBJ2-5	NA	TGCAGCTATGAACCTGGAGGGGAGACCCAGTACTTC	CSYEPGGETQYF
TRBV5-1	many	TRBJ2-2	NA	TGCGCCAGCAGCGTTGCAGGATCTGACACCGGGGAGCTGTTTTTT	CASSVAGSDTGELFF
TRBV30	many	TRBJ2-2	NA	TGTGCCTGTAGGACCGGGGAGCTGTTTTTT	CACRTGELFF
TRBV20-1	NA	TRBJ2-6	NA	TGCAGTGCTAGGGGACAAAGCTCTGGGGCCAACGTCCTGACTTTC	CSARGQSSGANVLTF
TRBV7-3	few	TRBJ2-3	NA	TGTGCCAGCAGCACCCCGGGTAGTCGAACAGATACGCAGTATTTT	CASSTPGSRTDTQYF
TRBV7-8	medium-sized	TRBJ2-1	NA	TGTGCCAGCAGCTTAGGGTCGGCGGGGGCAGACAATGAGCAGTTCTTC	CASSLGSAGADNEQFF
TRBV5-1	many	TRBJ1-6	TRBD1	TGCGCCAGCAGCCTTAGACAGGGGGCGGATAATTCACCCCTCCACTTT	CASSLRQGADNSPLHF
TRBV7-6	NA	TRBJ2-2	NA	TGTGCCAGCAGCTTAGCGGTGTGGACTGTCACCGGGGAGCTGTTTTTT	CASSLAVWTVTGELFF
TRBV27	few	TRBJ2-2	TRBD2	TGTGCCAGCAGTTTTCCGTCCGGGGGGGTTCACGGGGAGCTGTTTTTT	CASSFPSGGVHGELFF
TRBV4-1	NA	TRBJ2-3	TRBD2	TGCGCCAGCAGCCAAGACGGGCTAGCGGGTGCCCGAAGCACAGATACGCAGTATTTT	CASSQDGLAGARSTDTQYF
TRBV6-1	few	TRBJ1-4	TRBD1	TGTGCCAGCAGCGGGACAGGGAATAATGAAAAACTGTTTTTT	CASSGTGNNEKLFF
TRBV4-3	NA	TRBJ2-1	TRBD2	TGCGCCAGCAGCCAAGAATCTAGCGGGAGTAACGGGGTGTGGTATGAGCAGTTCTTC	CASSQESSGSNGVWYEQFF